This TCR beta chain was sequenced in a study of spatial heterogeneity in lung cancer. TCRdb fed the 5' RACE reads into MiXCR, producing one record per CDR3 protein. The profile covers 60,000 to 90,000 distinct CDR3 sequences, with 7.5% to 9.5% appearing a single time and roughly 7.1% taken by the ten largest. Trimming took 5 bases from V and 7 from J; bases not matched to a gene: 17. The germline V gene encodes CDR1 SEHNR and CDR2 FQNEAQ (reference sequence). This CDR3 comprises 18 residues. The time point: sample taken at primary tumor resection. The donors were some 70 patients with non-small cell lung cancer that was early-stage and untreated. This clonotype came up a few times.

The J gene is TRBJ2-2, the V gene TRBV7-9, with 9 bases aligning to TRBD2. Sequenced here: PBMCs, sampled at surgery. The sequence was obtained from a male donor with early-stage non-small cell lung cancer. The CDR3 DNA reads TGTGCCAGCAGCCTTGGGGGCAGCAGAAGCGGGAGGCACGGGGAGCTGTTTTTT. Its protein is CASSLGGSRSGRHGELFF.